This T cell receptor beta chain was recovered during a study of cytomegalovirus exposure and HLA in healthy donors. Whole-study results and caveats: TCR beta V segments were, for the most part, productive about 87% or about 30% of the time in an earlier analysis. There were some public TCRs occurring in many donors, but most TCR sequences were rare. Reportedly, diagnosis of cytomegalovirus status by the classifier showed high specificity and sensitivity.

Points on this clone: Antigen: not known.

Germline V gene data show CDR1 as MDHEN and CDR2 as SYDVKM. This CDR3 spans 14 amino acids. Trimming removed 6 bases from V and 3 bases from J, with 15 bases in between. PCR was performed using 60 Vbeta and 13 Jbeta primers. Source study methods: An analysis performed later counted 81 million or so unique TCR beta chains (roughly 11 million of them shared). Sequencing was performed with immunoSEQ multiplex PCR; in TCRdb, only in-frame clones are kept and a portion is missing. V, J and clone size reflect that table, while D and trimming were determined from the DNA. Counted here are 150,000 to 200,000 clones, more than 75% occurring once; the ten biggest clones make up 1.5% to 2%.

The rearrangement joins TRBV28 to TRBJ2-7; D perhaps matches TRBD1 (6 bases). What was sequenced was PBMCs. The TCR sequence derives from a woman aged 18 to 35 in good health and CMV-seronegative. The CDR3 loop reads CASSLRTAYYEQYF. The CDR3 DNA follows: TGTGCCAGCAGCCTGAGGACAGCCTACTACGAGCAGTACTTC.